The clone carrying this T cell receptor (beta chain) has more than one count but fewer than ten. Its antigen is currently unknown. This CDR3 has 11 residues. Trimming pared 3 bases from V and 7 bases from J, leaving 4 bases between. CDR1 is MDHEN and CDR2 is SYDVKM in the germline V gene. The data originate from a study of cytomegalovirus exposure and HLA in healthy donors. General observations from the study: Through in vitro validation, three CMV-associated chains were shown to be specific for CMV antigens.

The PCR ran on 60 Vbeta and 13 Jbeta primers. Repertoires were generated with immunoSEQ multiplex PCR, while TCRdb's copy carries only in-frame clones and drops some. The sample has some 160,000 clones; around 85% are singletons. Sequenced material: PBMCs. This TCR was recovered from a man aged 45-65 years in good health and CMV-seropositive. The V gene is TRBV28, the J gene TRBJ1-5; D is unresolved. The CDR3 DNA sequence: TGTGCCAGCAGTTTTACACAGCCCCAGCATTTT. This codes for CASSFTQPQHF. Together with reference TRBV28 and TRBJ1-5, the CDR3 gives the full variable domain: DVKVTQSSRYLVKRTGEKVFLECVQDMDHENMFWYRQDPGLGLRLIYFSYDVKMKEKGDIPEGYSVSREKKERFSLILESASTNQTSMYLCASSFTQPQHFGDGTRLSIL.